The rows below give T cell receptor beta chains drawn from one sample of a study of beta chain features in type 1 diabetes. TCRdb's copy holds only in-frame clones and misses some; the assay was immunoSEQ multiplex PCR. The repertoire includes about 450,000 clones, about 10% of them detected once, and approximately 0.045% sits in the top ten. Sequencing was performed on naive CD4+ T cells from blood. These receptors were obtained from a woman younger than 35 in good health. Each CDR3 is given with its conserved first and last residue. D genes are given only for firm matches. Rows may omit the clone size; those that give it use once, few, many or a size class.

size	V	J	D	DNA	CDR3
few	TRBV30	TRBJ1-5	NA	TGTGCCTACTCGGGGGGCAGCAATCAGCCCCAGCATTTT	CAYSGGSNQPQHF
few	TRBV4-2	TRBJ2-3	TRBD2	TGTGCCAGCTGTAGACTAGCGGGAGCCACAGATACGCAGTATTTT	CASCRLAGATDTQYF
few	TRBV5-1	TRBJ1-1	TRBD1	TGCGCCAGCAGCCAATACGGGACAGTGAACACTGAAGCTTTCTTT	CASSQYGTVNTEAFF
few	TRBV28	TRBJ2-3	TRBD2	TGTGCCAGCAGTTCTTTAAGAGCGGGAACAGATACGCAGTATTTT	CASSSLRAGTDTQYF
few	TRBV5-1	TRBJ2-3	NA	TGCGCCAGCAGCTTGACCCTTAGGAATACGCAGTATTTT	CASSLTLRNTQYF
few	TRBV29-1	TRBJ2-1	TRBD1	TGCAGCGTCCCGGACAGGGGGCATATTAATGAGCAGTTCTTC	CSVPDRGHINEQFF
NA	TRBV7-2	TRBJ2-1	TRBD2	TGTGCCAGCAGCAACGAGGGACTAGCGGGGGTACACAATGAGCAGTTCTTC	CASSNEGLAGVHNEQFF
NA	TRBV7-2	TRBJ1-6	NA	TGTGCCAGCAGCTTAGGGCAAGGGGAAAGATGTCACTTT	CASSLGQGERCHF
NA	TRBV9	TRBJ2-5	NA	TGTGCCAGCAGCGTAAGCGGGTACCAAGAGACCCAGTACTTC	CASSVSGYQETQYF
NA	TRBV29-1	TRBJ2-5	NA	TGCAGCGGTGTTTTGGCAGGGGATCGGGAGACCCAGTACTTC	CSGVLAGDRETQYF
few	TRBV6-5	TRBJ1-2	NA	TGTGCCAGCAGGGTACCGGGACGGAGCATTGGCTACACCTTC	CASRVPGRSIGYTF
few	TRBV5-1	TRBJ1-1	NA	TGCGCCAGCAGCTTGGACTCGAACACTGAAGCTTTCTTT	CASSLDSNTEAFF
few	TRBV7-9	TRBJ2-6	NA	TGTGCCAGCAGCCGCCCCGGAGATGGAATCAGCTCTGGGGCCAACGTCCTGACTTTC	CASSRPGDGISSGANVLTF
few	TRBV10-3	TRBJ2-1	NA	TGTGCCATCAGTGAGTCAGTGAATGAGCAGTTCTTC	CAISESVNEQFF
few	TRBV9	TRBJ2-7	TRBD2	TGTGCCAGCAGCGTAGGACTAGCGGGGTTGGGCCGTGGGCGGCAGTACTTC	CASSVGLAGLGRGRQYF
few	TRBV7-8	TRBJ2-5	NA	TGTGCCAGCAGCTTAGAGTGGGGGGACCAAGAGACCCAGTACTTC	CASSLEWGDQETQYF
NA	TRBV18	TRBJ1-2	NA	TGTGCCAGCTCACTGGGGAACCACTATGGCTACACCTTC	CASSLGNHYGYTF
few	TRBV18	TRBJ2-4	NA	TGTGCCAGCTCACCTAGAGGAGACAGTCTAGCCAAAAACATTCAGTACTTC	CASSPRGDSLAKNIQYF
few	TRBV2	TRBJ2-1	TRBD1	TGTGCCAGCAGCACAGGGGCTTGGGGGACCAATGAGCAGTTCTTC	CASSTGAWGTNEQFF
few	TRBV5-1	TRBJ1-1	TRBD1	TGCGCCAGCAACTCGGGACAGGGGTTCGCTGAAGCTTTCTTT	CASNSGQGFAEAFF
many	TRBV29-1	TRBJ2-3	NA	TGCAGCGTTGAAGGGGCCTCGAGGAGCACAGATACGCAGTATTTT	CSVEGASRSTDTQYF
few	TRBV9	TRBJ2-7	NA	TGTGCCAGCAGCGTATATGTAGGGGGCGAGCAGTACTTC	CASSVYVGGEQYF
few	TRBV27	TRBJ1-2	TRBD1	TGTGCCAGCACTCTCCAAGGGACAGGGAGTGATGGCTACACCTTC	CASTLQGTGSDGYTF
NA	TRBV29-1	TRBJ2-3	TRBD1	TGCAGCGCCCCGAAGGACAGGGGAGATACGCAGTATTTT	CSAPKDRGDTQYF
NA	TRBV29-1	TRBJ2-1	NA	TGCAGCGTTGTGCTAGCGACCACATCAAATGAGCAGTTCTTC	CSVVLATTSNEQFF
few	TRBV15	TRBJ2-5	NA	TGTGCCACCAGCCCTGGCCTGAGGGGTGGAAAAGAGACCCAGTACTTC	CATSPGLRGGKETQYF
few	TRBV25-1	TRBJ2-1	TRBD2	TGTGCCAGCAGTCCCGCTAGCGGGAGGGCCTCCTACAATGAGCAGTTCTTC	CASSPASGRASYNEQFF
few	TRBV11-2	TRBJ2-5	TRBD1	TGTGCCAGCAGCTTAGGGGACAGGGGGCAGGAGACCCAGTACTTC	CASSLGDRGQETQYF
few	TRBV7-3	TRBJ2-3	TRBD2	TGTGCCAGCAGCCCCTCGGGGGGGGCCACAGATACGCAGTATTTT	CASSPSGGATDTQYF
NA	TRBV9	TRBJ2-5	NA	TGTGCCAGCAGCGTAGGGGCGGGGACCCAAGAGACCCAGTACTTC	CASSVGAGTQETQYF
few	TRBV7-9	TRBJ2-7	NA	TGTGCCAGCAGCGACCGGACCCTGGGGGAGCAGTACTTC	CASSDRTLGEQYF
NA	TRBV9	TRBJ2-5	NA	TGTGCCAGCAGCGTAGGAGTTCGCGGGGCCCAAGAGACCCAGTACTTC	CASSVGVRGAQETQYF
few	TRBV7-2	TRBJ1-1	NA	TGTGCCAGCAGCCAGACAAGGGTCACTGAAGCTTTCTTT	CASSQTRVTEAFF
NA	TRBV19	TRBJ2-3	NA	TGTGCCGTAAGGGACTTCACAGATACGCAGTATTTT	CAVRDFTDTQYF
few	TRBV5-1	TRBJ2-5	TRBD1	TGCGCCAGCAGCTTAAGCGGGACAGGGGGCATGAAGACCCAGTACTTC	CASSLSGTGGMKTQYF
NA	TRBV7-9	TRBJ2-1	TRBD1	TGTGCCAGCAGCTCAACGCCGGGACAGGGTGAGTTCTTC	CASSSTPGQGEFF
few	TRBV7-2	TRBJ2-7	TRBD2	TGTGCCAGCAGCTTAGGACTAGCGGATCCCTACGAGCAGTACTTC	CASSLGLADPYEQYF
NA	TRBV7-2	TRBJ2-7	NA	TGTGCCAGCAGCTTAAAGGCAGGAACCTACGAGCAGTACTTC	CASSLKAGTYEQYF
few	TRBV7-9	TRBJ1-1	NA	TGTGCCAGCAGCTTAGTGGCTACCTTT	CASSLVATF
NA	TRBV9	TRBJ2-1	TRBD2	TGTGCCAGCCCTGGGAGGGGCTACAATGAGCAGTTCTTC	CASPGRGYNEQFF
NA	TRBV27	TRBJ2-3	NA	TGTGCCAGCAGTCGCCCGGGAGTCTCTGAGACAGATACGCAGTATTTT	CASSRPGVSETDTQYF
NA	TRBV5-5	TRBJ2-2	NA	TGTGCCAGCAGCTTGTACCCCACCGGGGAGCTGTTTTTT	CASSLYPTGELFF
few	TRBV28	TRBJ2-7	NA	TGTGCCAGCAGTTTACAGGGCTACGAGCAGTACTTC	CASSLQGYEQYF
NA	TRBV5-4	TRBJ2-2	NA	TGTGCCAGCAGCACCGCCGGGACATCGAACACCGGGGAGCTGTTTTTT	CASSTAGTSNTGELFF
NA	TRBV4-1	TRBJ1-1	NA	TGCGCCAGCAGCCAGCAAGGGGCTTTGAACACTGAAGCTTTCTTT	CASSQQGALNTEAFF